The sequence of this T cell receptor (beta chain) was determined in a study of T cell responses to AZD1222 COVID-19 vaccine. Across the study: Combined were second doses at about 4 or about 12 weeks. Whole-study findings and limits: Vaccination with two AZD1222 doses was followed by a rise in Spike-specific TCR breadth and depth. The number of AZD1222 recipients seropositive at baseline was only five to seven. Reportedly, close to half of spike-specific TCRs are directed against unmutated variant regions.

About this clone itself: The antigen is undetermined.

The table came from immunoSEQ multiplex PCR; TCRdb's copy has only in-frame clones and leaves some out. The sample lists about 140,000 clones; less than 95% were seen once. Germline V gene lookup returns CDR1 SGHVS and CDR2 FQNEAQ. The CDR3 consists of 14 residues. The V gene lost 0 bases and the J gene lost 2 bases, with 8 bases spanning the gap. This TCR was recovered from an adult in good health. The chain combines TRBV7-8 with TRBJ2-7; D gene uncertain. Sequences were derived from peripheral blood, sampled on day 0 of AZD1222 vaccination. CDR3 coding DNA: TGTGCCAGCAGCTTAGCAGAGTCGGCCTACGAGCAGTACTTC. Translating gives CASSLAESAYEQYF.